One sample yielded the 24 T cell receptor beta chains listed below, sequenced in a study of metastatic and nonmetastatic thyroid tumors. TCRdb reprocessed the PCR reads via MiXCR. The sample includes approximately 35,000 clones, less than 40% of them seen just once. Each patient came to thyroid surgery without any prior treatment (of any kind). Sequencing was done on a sample of tumor tissue. These receptors were taken from a female donor with papillary thyroid cancer or a benign thyroid nodule (not recorded which). Some clones in this sample may be carry-over from other donors' samples.

The genes are TRBV2 and TRBJ1-1; D unresolved. Trimming removed 8 bases from V and 1 base from J, with 2 bases in between. CDR1 SNHLY and CDR2 FYNNEI come from the germline V gene. This CDR3 is 10 amino acids long. In nucleotides, the CDR3 is TGTGCCAGCCGGAACACTGAAGCTTTCTTT. It is translated as CASRNTEAFF.

The chain uses TRBV6-5 and TRBJ1-5; TRBD1 might be the D (6 bases). The CDR3 has 18 amino acids. The V gene lost 7 bases and the J gene lost 3 bases, with 25 bases spanning the gap. Germline V gives CDR1 MNHEY, CDR2 SVGAGI. The CDR3 bases are TGTGCCAGCATTCTGACGTGGGACAAGACTAAAATCAATCAGCCCCAGCATTTT. Amino acids: CASILTWDKTKINQPQHF.

The sample holds a few counts of this clone. The chain combines TRBV5-1 with TRBJ2-2, with TRBD1 as a possible D gene (5 bases). The CDR3 contains 15 residues. Germline-derived CDR1 and CDR2 are SGHRS and YFSETQ. The V end lost 6 bases, the J end lost 0 bases, and 12 bases lay between the germline ends. Here the CDR3 DNA reads TGCGCCAGCAAAAATCTAGGGGCGAACACCGGGGAGCTGTTTTTT. Encoded protein: CASKNLGANTGELFF.

This clone was seen only a few times. The chain is built from TRBV12-3 or TRBV12-4 and TRBJ2-3, with TRBD2 matching over 10 bases. The V gene end was trimmed by 10 bases and the J gene end by 1 base; junction bases not matched to a gene: 5. This CDR3 has 14 amino acids. CDR3 residues: CATGAGGGTDTQYF. The CDR3 bases are TGTGCCACAGGAGCGGGGGGGGGCACAGATACGCAGTATTTT.

This clone was counted only a few times. This chain connects TRBV6-2 or TRBV6-3 to TRBJ2-1; TRBD2 matches 12 bases. The CDR3 runs 17 residues. Per the germline V gene, CDR1 is MNHEY and CDR2 is SVGEGT. The J segment lost 6 bases and the V segment lost 8 bases, leaving 14 bases of the junction unmatched. The CDR3, as DNA: TGTGCCAGCCTTAGGGCTAGCGGGAGGGGGGGCATCAATGAGCAGTTCTTC. Residues: CASLRASGRGGINEQFF.

This sequence joins TRBV20-1 and TRBJ2-3; 12 bases fit TRBD2. The CDR3 is made up of 16 amino acids. With 0 bases clipped from V and 3 bases from J, the junction kept 4 bases outside the gene matches. Germline V gene data show CDR1 as DFQATT and CDR2 as SNEGSKA (reference sequence). CDR3 sequence (DNA): TGCAGTGCTAGAGATCAGACTAGCGGGAGTACAGATACGCAGTATTTT. It specifies CSARDQTSGSTDTQYF.

Only a few counts were recorded for this clone. The chain links TRBV6-1 to TRBJ1-1; D not certain. The CDR3 is 11 residues long. With 5 bases removed from V and 3 bases from J, the gap between germline ends came to 4 bases. The V gene's germline CDR1 is MNHNS and CDR2 SASEGT. CDR3: CASSSYTEAFF. CDR3 sequence (DNA): TGTGCCAGCAGTTCCTACACTGAAGCTTTCTTT.

The V call is TRBV20-1, the J call TRBJ1-2, with D unclear. V lost 2 bases, J lost 6 bases, and 13 bases lay in between. The CDR3 sequence is 13 residues long. Germline-derived CDR1 and CDR2 are DFQATT and SNEGSKA (reference sequence). CDR3 sequence: CSARPQILHGYTF. CDR3 in DNA: TGCAGTGCTAGACCCCAGATTCTGCATGGCTACACCTTC.

The chain employs TRBV5-5 and TRBJ1-2, with TRBD1 as a possible D gene (5 bases). Germline CDR1 reads SGHKS; CDR2 reads YYEKEE (reference sequence). V was clipped by 1 base and J by 5 bases, with 18 bases between them. This CDR3 is 16 amino acids long. In DNA form, the CDR3 reads TGTGCCAGCAGCTTGAGTGGGGGAAGTCGCCCATATGGCTACACCTTC. This gives the protein CASSLSGGSRPYGYTF.

V is TRBV28 and J is TRBJ1-1; 7 nucleotides match TRBD1. In germline, CDR1 is MDHEN, CDR2 SYDVKM. The CDR3 has 16 amino acids. With 6 bases clipped from V and 6 bases from J, the junction kept 16 bases outside the gene matches. CDR3: CASSRRGIGFLPEAFF. The DNA of the CDR3 is TGTGCCAGCAGCCGCAGGGGGATCGGATTCTTACCTGAAGCTTTCTTT.

The sample holds a few counts of this clone. This sequence joins TRBV6-1 and TRBJ1-2, with 8 bases aligning to TRBD1. Germline V gene data show CDR1 as MNHNS and CDR2 as SASEGT. The CDR3 covers 15 residues. The junction had 13 bases not matched to a gene; V was cut back by 6 bases and J by 7 bases. The CDR3 here is CASSLAGQGDAGYTF. In nucleotides, the CDR3 is TGTGCCAGCAGCCTAGCCGGACAGGGTGATGCTGGCTACACCTTC.

V usage is TRBV11-3 and J usage is TRBJ1-1; 7 bases map to TRBD1. The junction had 3 bases not matched to a gene; V was cut back by 3 bases and J by 5 bases. The CDR3 has 13 amino acids. Germline V gene lookup returns CDR1 SGHNT and CDR2 YENEEA. The CDR3 nucleotides read TGTGCCAGCAGCTTCCTGACAGGGACTGAAGCTTTCTTT. Translation gives CASSFLTGTEAFF.

This clone was found a few times. The genes are TRBV27 and TRBJ2-2; tentative D call: TRBD1 (5 bases). Trimming took 6 bases from V and 0 from J, leaving 17 bases between them. CDR1 and CDR2 from the germline V gene are MNHEY and SMNVEV (reference sequence). There are 17 residues in the CDR3. The CDR3 coding sequence is TGTGCCAGCAGCCGCCGCTCAGGGATCTCGAACACCGGGGAGCTGTTTTTT. Translated, it gives CASSRRSGISNTGELFF.

The chain combines TRBV6-1 with TRBJ1-5; maybe TRBD1 (5 bases). Trimming took off 6 bases at V and 1 base at J, with 10 bases between the two ends. The CDR3 is 14 amino acids. The germline V gene encodes CDR1 MNHNS and CDR2 SASEGT. The CDR3 region is CASRLGGSNQPQHF. Here the CDR3 DNA reads TGTGCCAGCAGACTGGGGGGGAGCAATCAGCCCCAGCATTTT.

The V gene is TRBV3-1, the J gene TRBJ2-2, with unresolved D. CDR3 length: 14 residues. V lost 2 bases and J lost 6, with 10 bases in between. Looked up from germline, CDR1 is LGHDT and CDR2 is YNNKEL (reference sequence). The CDR3 region has the DNA TGTGCCAGCAGCCAACCCCACCGGTCCGGGGAGCTGTTTTTT. Translating gives CASSQPHRSGELFF.

J is TRBJ1-5 and V is TRBV6-2 or TRBV6-3; no definite D call. Trimming shortened V by 4 bases and J by 9 bases, and 16 bases separated the two germline ends. Germline V gives CDR1 MNHEY, CDR2 SVGEGT. The CDR3 sequence is 14 residues long. CDR3 loop: CASSSVVSELPQHF. CDR3 bases: TGTGCCAGCAGTTCCGTGGTCTCGGAACTGCCCCAGCATTTT.

The chain employs TRBV6-2 or TRBV6-3 and TRBJ2-2; D call uncertain. The CDR3 length is 14 residues. Trimming shortened V by 0 bases and J by 5 bases, and 7 bases separated the two germline ends. Germline V gene sequence: CDR1 MNHEY, CDR2 SVGEGT. This chain's CDR3 is CASSYSIRTGELFF. The CDR3 bases are TGTGCCAGCAGTTACTCGATCAGGACCGGGGAGCTGTTTTTT.

V usage is TRBV9 and J usage is TRBJ2-3, with D possibly TRBD2 on 6 matching bases. Trimming removed 4 bases at V and 2 bases at J, with 14 bases between. The CDR3 runs to 15 residues. Germline V gene data show CDR1 as SGDLS and CDR2 as YYNGEE. The CDR3 DNA reads as TGTGCCAGCAGCCCCCAGGGACTCCTCACAGATACGCAGTATTTT. This translates into CASSPQGLLTDTQYF.

This clone is medium-sized within its sample. The chain links TRBV7-3 to TRBJ2-1; D is possibly TRBD2 (7 bases). Germline assignment: CDR1 SGHTA and CDR2 FQGTGA. The CDR3 has 15 residues. Trimming took 5 bases from V and 5 from J, leaving 16 bases between them. CDR3 sequence reads: CASSDLGGGNNEQFF. Here the CDR3 DNA reads TGTGCCAGCAGCGACCTAGGGGGGGGCAACAATGAGCAGTTCTTC. Looking up the rest from reference TRBV7-3 and TRBJ2-1 gives the full variable domain: GAGVSQTPSNKVTEKGKYVELRCDPISGHTALYWYRQSLGQGPEFLIYFQGTGAADDSGLPNDRFFAVRPEGSVSTLKIQRTERGDSAVYLCASSDLGGGNNEQFFGPGTRLTVL.

The chain has TRBV10-3 and TRBJ2-3; no firm D call. CDR1 ENHRY and CDR2 SYGVKD come from the germline V gene. CDR3 length equals 18 residues. The V end lost 1 base, the J end lost 0 bases, and 17 bases lay between the germline ends. The CDR3 DNA reads TGTGCCATCAGTGAGTTTAGTATGCTTAGGGATAGCACAGATACGCAGTATTTT. Protein product: CAISEFSMLRDSTDTQYF.

V is TRBV20-1 and J is TRBJ2-1, with 8 bases matching TRBD2. There are 17 residues in the CDR3. Germline values: CDR1 DFQATT, CDR2 SNEGSKA (reference sequence). Unmatched junction bases numbered 10, after V lost 0 bases and J lost 3 bases. Here the CDR3 reads CSARDSRAGVLYNEQFF. The CDR3 DNA follows: TGCAGTGCTAGAGATTCAAGAGCGGGAGTTCTCTACAATGAGCAGTTCTTC.

The V gene is TRBV19, the J gene TRBJ2-1; tentative D call: TRBD2 (6 bases). From germline, CDR1 is LNHDA and CDR2 SQIVND (reference sequence). This CDR3 is 16 amino acids long. V lost 7 bases to trimming and J lost 4 bases, with 20 bases between them. CDR3 sequence reads: CASKGLGGSFYNEQFF. CDR3 in DNA: TGTGCCAGTAAAGGTTTGGGGGGTTCGTTTTACAATGAGCAGTTCTTC.

This clone was picked up a small number of times. The chain couples TRBV19 to TRBJ1-5; perhaps TRBD1 as D (5 bases). This CDR3 comprises 14 residues. The ends were cut back, 7 bases at V and 3 bases at J, with 13 bases in the middle. Germline V gene sequence: CDR1 LNHDA, CDR2 SQIVND (reference sequence). The CDR3 is CASTRDSSNQPQHF. CDR3 DNA: TGTGCCAGTACCCGAGACAGCTCCAATCAGCCCCAGCATTTT.

The chain has TRBV11-1 and TRBJ2-1, with 14 nucleotides matching TRBD2. There are 19 residues in the CDR3. Germline CDR1 SGHAT, CDR2 FQDESV (reference sequence). V was clipped by 0 bases and J by 3 bases; unmatched bases: 7. The CDR3: CASSLAGTSGRLGYNEQFF. Here the CDR3 DNA reads TGTGCCAGCAGCTTAGCCGGGACTAGCGGGAGATTAGGCTACAATGAGCAGTTCTTC.